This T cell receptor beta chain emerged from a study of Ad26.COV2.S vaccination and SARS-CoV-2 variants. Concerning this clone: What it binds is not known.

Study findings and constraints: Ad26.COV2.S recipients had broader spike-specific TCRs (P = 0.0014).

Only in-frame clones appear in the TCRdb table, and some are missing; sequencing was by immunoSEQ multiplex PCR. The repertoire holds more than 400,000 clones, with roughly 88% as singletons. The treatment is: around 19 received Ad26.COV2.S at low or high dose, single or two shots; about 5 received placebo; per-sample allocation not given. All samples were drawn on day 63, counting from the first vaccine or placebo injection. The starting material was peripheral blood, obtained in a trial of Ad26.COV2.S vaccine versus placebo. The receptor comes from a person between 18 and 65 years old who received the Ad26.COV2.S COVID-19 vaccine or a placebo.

CDR3 nucleotide sequence: TGTGCCAGCAGTTTGACAGGTCCAGATACGCAGTATTTT. This translates into CASSLTGPDTQYF. The chain is built from TRBV28 and TRBJ2-3, with TRBD1 as a possible D gene (6 bases). The V gene lost 3 bases and the J gene lost 4 bases, with 8 bases spanning the gap. The CDR3 runs 13 residues. Germline loops: CDR1 MDHEN, CDR2 SYDVKM.